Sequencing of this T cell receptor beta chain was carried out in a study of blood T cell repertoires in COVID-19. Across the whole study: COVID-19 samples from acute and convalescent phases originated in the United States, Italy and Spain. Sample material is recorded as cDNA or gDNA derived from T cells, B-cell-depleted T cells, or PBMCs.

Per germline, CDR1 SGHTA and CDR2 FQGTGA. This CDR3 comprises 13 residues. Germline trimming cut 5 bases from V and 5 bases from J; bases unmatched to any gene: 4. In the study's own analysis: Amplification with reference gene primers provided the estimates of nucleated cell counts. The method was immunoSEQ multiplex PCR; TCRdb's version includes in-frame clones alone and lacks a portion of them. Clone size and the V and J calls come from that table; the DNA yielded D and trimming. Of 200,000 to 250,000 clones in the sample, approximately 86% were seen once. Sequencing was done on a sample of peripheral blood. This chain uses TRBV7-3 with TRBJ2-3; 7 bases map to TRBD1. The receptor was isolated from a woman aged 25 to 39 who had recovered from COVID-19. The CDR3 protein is CASSPPGGDTQYF. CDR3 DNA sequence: TGTGCCAGCAGCCCCCCAGGGGGAGATACGCAGTATTTT.